The clone carrying this T cell receptor (beta chain) was detected ten times or more. Its antigen is not identified. In every case, the donor was a healthy Caucasian. This specimen belongs to a study of identical twins. Study-wide results and limits: Beta clonotypes that were abundant in cord blood contained fewer insertions, a pattern absent from memory repertoires. Where beta out-of-frame sequences were concerned, excess twin sharing was weaker.

Template switching added a universal primer site, and cDNA bore unique molecular identifiers. From the 5' RACE reads, TCRdb called clonotypes with MiXCR, one entry per CDR3 protein. The repertoire includes fewer than 650,000 distinct CDR3 sequences, approximately 9.6% of them detected once, and around 3% sits in the top ten. The CDR3 is 12 amino acids. The ends were cut back, 4 bases at V and 3 bases at J, with 7 bases in the middle. CDR1 and CDR2 from the germline V gene are MNHNY and SVGAGI (reference sequence). The sample also formed part of further work on yellow fever vaccine responses in identical twins.

This rearrangement joins TRBV6-6 to TRBJ2-7; no clear D. Sample: PBMCs. This TCR was sampled from a woman aged 18 to 35 in good health. CDR3 region: CASSSPGYEQYF. Here the CDR3 DNA reads TGTGCCAGCAGTTCCCCCGGCTACGAGCAGTACTTC.